This TCR beta chain stems from a study of shared clonotypes between healthy human individuals (dated by TCRdb to 2018 to 2021). With regard to the full study: The cohort included a few men and two women between 18 and 49 years of age. For each donor, CD4 naive and CD4 memory were each given three plates, CD8 naive was given two plates, and CD8 memory was given one plate. Blood TCR repertoires of a handful of healthy adults were deeply sequenced to estimate repertoire size and the extent of clonotype sharing between individuals. Libraries were prepared and TCR repertoires were sequenced by different laboratories using diverse techniques, in order to increase sequencing depth and limit assay-specific biases. Per donor, leukapheresis produced somewhere between about 0.94 and 10 billion PBMCs.

As concerns this clone: Its antigen is not yet known. Within one base of it there is no much larger clone, and no base qualities were kept.

From a lookup of the germline V gene (reference sequence), CDR1 and CDR2 are LNHDA and SQIVND. V is cut by 5 bases and J by 3 bases, and the space between the germline ends is 14 bases. The CDR3 covers 14 residues, taking in both the cysteine and the phenylalanine. Only CDR3 DNA remains: 42 bases, in frame from the first base. CD8 naive samples were obtained by positive selection for CCR7 among CD45RO-negative cells, yielding a CD45RA+CCR7+ population from which TemRA cells were excluded. Healthy HIV-negative adults with no recently reported acute infections or vaccinations were included as donors. All donors were Caucasian adults living in Nashville, Tennessee, USA. Blood was obtained by leukapheresis, after which PBMCs were separated by Ficoll-Histopaque density gradient centrifugation and cryopreserved in liquid nitrogen vapor phase. Analytical flow cytometry was used to check the purity and quantity of each magnetically sorted T cell population. Each sorted fraction had its genomic DNA isolated and then quantified by UV absorbance on a Nanodrop 2000c.

Using the deep immunoSEQ assay, TCR CDR3 regions were amplified from genomic DNA by multiplex PCR. Extracted genomic DNA from each cell subset was spread evenly across all wells of several immunoSEQ 96-well plates, with each plate serving as a replicate. Each replicate PCR for sorted subsets received about 180 ng genomic DNA, equal to roughly 30,000 T cell genomes. Purified libraries were quantified with a Qubit 3.0 fluorometer, sized on a Bioanalyzer 2100, and re-quantified with the KAPA Library Quantification kit. Every immunoSEQ 96-well plate was sequenced on a separate single-read 150-cycle Illumina NextSeq 550 flow cell. Per the original workflow: The immunoSEQ output contained only junctional sequences without quality scores, so filtering could not match that applied to full-length reads. Sequences were annotated with PyIR, a Python wrapper for IgBLAST v1.9, using IMGT germline references to assign V/J genes and CDR3. Any read was removed if the V/J assignment was weak (E-value above 1e-6), the CDR3 was missing, or the read contained stop codons, out-of-frame junctions, or ambiguous translated residues. A V3J clonotype was defined by an identical inferred V gene, J gene, and CDR3 amino acid sequence. The percentage overlap between two repertoires was calculated by dividing the number of shared unique clonotypes by the size of the smaller repertoire. Three approaches were used to assess repertoire richness: RTK rarefaction, the Chao1 estimator, and Recon v2.1 estimates of unobserved clonotypes. For all TCRbeta clonotypes obtained by the gDNA method from a few donors, generation probabilities were computed with OLGA. TCRdb mirrors the immuneACCESS table, restricted to in-frame sequences. Some clones are absent from its copies; in checked studies, under half trace to an unresolved V gene, and the reason for the others is unknown. Clonal size and the V and J genes are those of that table, whereas D and trimming came from the DNA. Across this sample there are 1.5 million to 2.5 million clones, with about 94% seen only once. Less than 1.5% of the sample comes from the top ten.

What the study reported, not specific to this receptor: Estimated clonotype richness was generally larger for naive than for memory subsets. Higher generation probabilities were observed for clonotypes shared by all four sorted-subset donors than for non-shared clonotypes. Based on pairwise subsampling, the degree of clonotype sharing among donors was expected to be affected by sequencing depth. About 5% of naive CD4, roughly 3.5% of naive CD8, roughly 2.5% of memory CD4, and around 0.4% of memory CD8 clonotypes were shared across several donors. Because the study included a small number of donors, the genetic and exposure-history diversity represented was limited. Sampling was restricted to blood, and TCR repertoires in tissues likely differ from the TCR repertoires found in blood. Rarefaction of sorted-subset datasets indicated incomplete sequencing despite the large sequencing depth.

Recombination linked TRBV19 to TRBJ2-7; TRBD1 is a weak D gene call, 6 bases matching. Material: naive CD8+ T cells sorted from blood. Interpreted using the paper, the cell subset or site label stands for: CD45RA+CCR7+. This clonotype was obtained from a man between 18 and 29 years old in good health. The nucleotides are TGTGCCAGTAGTGAACAGGGTTCCTTCTACGAGCAGTACTTC. Its translation reads: CASSEQGSFYEQYF.